Listed here are 5 T cell receptor beta chains from one sample, sequenced in a study of blood T cell repertoires in COVID-19. Method: immunoSEQ multiplex PCR; TCRdb's copy keeps in-frame clones and lacks some. Of about 230,000 clones listed, 83% are singletons. Material for sequencing was peripheral blood. Receptor source: a woman in her 70s with active or convalescent COVID-19.

V gene TRBV6-2 or TRBV6-3 combines with J gene TRBJ1-2; 9 positions agree with TRBD1. Unmatched junction bases numbered 8, after V lost 4 bases and J lost 8 bases. CDR3 length equals 14 residues. The germline CDR1 and CDR2 sequences are MNHEY and SVGEGT. CDR3 sequence: CASSSRDRGDGYTF. CDR3 nucleotides: TGTGCCAGCAGTTCCCGAGACAGGGGGGACGGCTACACCTTC.

This chain joins TRBV7-2 and TRBJ1-1; 7 positions match TRBD1. Germline CDR1 and CDR2: SGHTA and FQGNSA. J lost 5 bases, V lost 3 bases, and 9 bases had no gene match. The CDR3 loop spans 15 amino acids. The CDR3: CASSFGAQGGTEAFF. The CDR3 DNA is TGTGCCAGCAGCTTCGGGGCCCAGGGGGGTACTGAAGCTTTCTTT.

The chain combines TRBV6-5 with TRBJ1-5; 8 bases are shared with TRBD1. J lost 4 bases, V lost 7 bases, and 6 bases had no gene match. The length of the CDR3 is 14 residues. Germline CDR1 reads MNHEY; CDR2 reads SVGAGI. CDR3 loop: CASIKGQVNQPQHF. The CDR3 DNA reads TGTGCCAGCATCAAGGGACAGGTGAATCAGCCCCAGCATTTT.

V gene TRBV15 combines with J gene TRBJ2-5, with TRBD2 matching over 8 bases. V was clipped by 0 bases and J by 7 bases; unmatched bases: 7. This CDR3 has 15 residues. CDR1 LNHNV and CDR2 YYDKDF come from the germline V gene (reference sequence). As DNA, the CDR3 is TGTGCCACCAGCAGAGATAGCGGGGCGGGGACGACCCAGTACTTC. Translation: CATSRDSGAGTTQYF. The whole variable domain, remainder taken from reference TRBV15 and TRBJ2-5, is DAMVIQNPRYQVTQFGKPVTLSCSQTLNHNVMYWYQQKSSQAPKLLFHYYDKDFNNEADTPDNFQSRRPNTSFCFLDIRSPGLGDTAMYLCATSRDSGAGTTQYFGPGTRLLVL.

This clone was found once. This chain joins TRBV21-1 and TRBJ2-7; TRBD2 is the table's D call, not checked against the DNA. TRBV21-1 is a pseudogene locus. This CDR3 has 17 residues. In DNA, the CDR3 is TGTGCCAGCAGCAGGTACCTTGGGACTAGCGGACCCTACGAGCAGTACTTC. It yields the protein CASSRYLGTSGPYEQYF.